This T cell receptor beta chain was identified in a study of OX40 agonist ivuxolimab in advanced cancers. Repertoires were generated with immunoSEQ multiplex PCR, while TCRdb's copy carries only in-frame clones and drops some. The sample includes about 59,000 clones, 75% to 90% of them seen just once. The CDR3 covers 15 residues. The trim removed 4 bases at V and 5 bases at J, leaving 8 bases unmatched. Germline V gene sequence: CDR1 SGHRS, CDR2 YFSETQ. Sequenced here: CD4+ or CD8+ T cells sorted from blood, sampled in a trial of the OX40 agonist ivuxolimab. The sequence came from an adult with an advanced solid tumor such as melanoma, head and neck, liver or kidney cancer. This chain uses TRBV5-1 with TRBJ2-1; TRBD2 matches 8 bases. CDR3 sequence: CASSPENSGDNEQFF. CDR3 coding DNA: TGCGCCAGCAGCCCGGAGAATAGCGGGGACAATGAGCAGTTCTTC. Using reference TRBV5-1 and TRBJ2-1 for the parts outside the CDR3, the full variable domain is KAGVTQTPRYLIKTRGQQVTLSCSPISGHRSVSWYQQTPGQGLQFLFEYFSETQRNKGNFPGRFSGRQFSNSRSEMNVSTLELGDSALYLCASSPENSGDNEQFFGPGTRLTVL.